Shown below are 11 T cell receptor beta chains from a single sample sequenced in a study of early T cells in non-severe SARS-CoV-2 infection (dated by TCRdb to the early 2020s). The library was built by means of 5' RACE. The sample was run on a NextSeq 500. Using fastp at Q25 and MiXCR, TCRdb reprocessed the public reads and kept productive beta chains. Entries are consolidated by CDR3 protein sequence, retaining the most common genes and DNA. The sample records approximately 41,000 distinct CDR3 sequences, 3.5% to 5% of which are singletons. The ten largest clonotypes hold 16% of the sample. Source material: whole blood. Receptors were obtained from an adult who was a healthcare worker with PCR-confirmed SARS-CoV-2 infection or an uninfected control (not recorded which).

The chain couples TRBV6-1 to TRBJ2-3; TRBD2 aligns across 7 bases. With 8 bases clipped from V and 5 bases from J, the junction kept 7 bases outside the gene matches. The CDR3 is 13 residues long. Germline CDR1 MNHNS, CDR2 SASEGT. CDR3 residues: CASERGVGDTQYF. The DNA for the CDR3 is TGTGCCAGCGAGCGGGGAGTAGGAGATACGCAGTATTTT.

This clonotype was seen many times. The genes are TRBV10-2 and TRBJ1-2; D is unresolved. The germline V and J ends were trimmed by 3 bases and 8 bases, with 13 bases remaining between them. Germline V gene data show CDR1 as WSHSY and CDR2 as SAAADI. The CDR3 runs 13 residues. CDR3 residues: CASSDSFARGYTF. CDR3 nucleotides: TGCGCCAGCAGTGACAGCTTTGCTAGGGGCTACACCTTC.

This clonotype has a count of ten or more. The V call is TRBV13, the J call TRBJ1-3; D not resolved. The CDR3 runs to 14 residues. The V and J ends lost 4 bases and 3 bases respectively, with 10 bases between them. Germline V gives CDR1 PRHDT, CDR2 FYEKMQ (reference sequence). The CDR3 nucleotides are TGTGCCAGCAGCTCCAAAACAATTGGAAACACCATATATTTT. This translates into CASSSKTIGNTIYF.

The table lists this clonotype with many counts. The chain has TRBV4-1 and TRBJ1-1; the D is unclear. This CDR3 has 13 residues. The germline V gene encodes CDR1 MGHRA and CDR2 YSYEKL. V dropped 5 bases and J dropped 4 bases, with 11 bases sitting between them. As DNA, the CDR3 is TGCGCCAGCAGCGGCTCCTGGGTCACTGAAGCTTTCTTT. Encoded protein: CASSGSWVTEAFF.

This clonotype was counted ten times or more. The CDR3 nucleotides read TGTGCCAGCAGCCCCCCGGGCTACCCCTACAATGAGCAGTTCTTC. Its translation: CASSPPGYPYNEQFF. The chain recombines TRBV12-3 or TRBV12-4 with TRBJ2-1, with D hard to call. The CDR3 has 15 amino acids. V was shortened by 6 bases and J by 2 bases, with 14 bases between the two germline ends.

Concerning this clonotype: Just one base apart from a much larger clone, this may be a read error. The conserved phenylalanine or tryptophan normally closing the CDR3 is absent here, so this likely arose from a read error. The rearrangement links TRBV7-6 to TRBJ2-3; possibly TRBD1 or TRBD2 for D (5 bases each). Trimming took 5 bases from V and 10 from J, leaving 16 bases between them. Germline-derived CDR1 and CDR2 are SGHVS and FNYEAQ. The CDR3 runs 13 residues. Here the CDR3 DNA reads TGTGCCAGCAGCGGGACCAAGACTTCCGCGCAGTATTTA. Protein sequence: CASSGTKTSAQYL.

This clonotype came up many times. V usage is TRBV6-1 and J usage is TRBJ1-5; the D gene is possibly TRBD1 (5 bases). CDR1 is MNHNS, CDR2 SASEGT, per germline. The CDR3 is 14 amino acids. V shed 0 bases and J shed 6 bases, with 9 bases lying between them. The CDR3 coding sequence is TGTGCCAGCAGTGAAGCATCCAGGGCTCAGCCCCAGCATTTT. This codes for CASSEASRAQPQHF.

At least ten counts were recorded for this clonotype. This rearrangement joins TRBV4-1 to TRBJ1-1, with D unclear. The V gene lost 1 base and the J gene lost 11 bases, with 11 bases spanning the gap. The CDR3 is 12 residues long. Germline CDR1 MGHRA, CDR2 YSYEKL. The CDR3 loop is CASSQAGGPAFF. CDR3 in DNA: TGCGCCAGCAGCCAAGCAGGAGGTCCGGCTTTCTTT.

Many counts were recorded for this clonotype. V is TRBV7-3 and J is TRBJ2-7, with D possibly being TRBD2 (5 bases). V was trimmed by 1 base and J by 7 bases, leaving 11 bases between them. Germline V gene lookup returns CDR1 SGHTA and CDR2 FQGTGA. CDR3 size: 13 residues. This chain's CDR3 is CASSLSGPGEQYF. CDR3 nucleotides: TGTGCCAGCAGCTTAAGCGGGCCGGGGGAGCAGTACTTC.

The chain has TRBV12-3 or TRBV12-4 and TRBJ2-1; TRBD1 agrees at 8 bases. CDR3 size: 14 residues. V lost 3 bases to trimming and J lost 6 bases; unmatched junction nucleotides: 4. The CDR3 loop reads CASSLGQEGNEQFF. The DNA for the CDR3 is TGTGCCAGCAGTTTGGGACAGGAGGGCAATGAGCAGTTCTTC.

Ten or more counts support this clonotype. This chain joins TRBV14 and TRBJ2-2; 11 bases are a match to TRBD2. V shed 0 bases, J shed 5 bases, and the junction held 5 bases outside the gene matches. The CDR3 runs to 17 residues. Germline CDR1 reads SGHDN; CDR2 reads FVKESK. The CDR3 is CASSQELAGARTGELFF. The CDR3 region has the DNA TGTGCCAGCAGCCAAGAACTAGCGGGGGCGAGAACCGGGGAGCTGTTTTTT.